One sample yielded the 6 T cell receptor beta chains listed below, sequenced in a study of blood T cell repertoires in COVID-19 (dated by TCRdb to the early 2020s). Library generation was performed with the immunoSEQ multiplex PCR assay. The clones in this table, taken by TCRdb from immuneACCESS, are in-frame only. Not every clone is retained; where verified, under half of the shortfall comes from an unresolved V gene, and the cause of the rest is unknown. Counted in this sample were 220,000 or so clones; 84% of them appeared once. In total, the top ten clones hold approximately 6.8% of the sample. Sequencing was carried out using PBMCs or T cells enriched from blood (not recorded which). These receptor sequences come from a woman between 35 and 50 years old who had recovered from COVID-19.

The V call is TRBV5-4, the J call TRBJ2-7, with TRBD2 identical over 12 bases. V lost 4 bases to trimming and J lost 3 bases; unmatched junction nucleotides: 5. This CDR3 spans 15 amino acids. Germline assignment: CDR1 SGHNT and CDR2 YYREEE (reference sequence). The DNA of the CDR3 is TGTGCCAGCAGCCGAGGGACTAGCGGGCACTACGAGCAGTACTTC. Protein: CASSRGTSGHYEQYF.

This clone has only a few counts. The rearrangement links TRBV10-1 to TRBJ2-2; 7 positions agree with TRBD2. Germline V gene data show CDR1 as WNHNN and CDR2 as SYGVQD (reference sequence). The CDR3 has 16 residues. V gave up 0 bases and J gave up 4 bases; unmatched junction bases: 5. The CDR3 DNA sequence: TGCGCCAGCAGTGAGTCATCTAGCGGCCTCACCGGGGAGCTGTTTTTT. This sequence encodes CASSESSSGLTGELFF.

This clone was seen a handful of times. The chain is built from TRBV11-2 and TRBJ2-2; TRBD2 is a possible D gene (6 bases). The length of the CDR3 is 16 residues. The V gene's germline CDR1 is SGHAT and CDR2 FQNNGV. The V gene lost 1 base and the J gene lost 1 base, with 10 bases spanning the gap. The chain's CDR3 is CASSLGVAENTGELFF. DNA of the CDR3: TGTGCCAGCAGCTTAGGAGTAGCGGAGAACACCGGGGAGCTGTTTTTT.

The rearrangement uses TRBV2 and TRBJ1-6; 10 bases agree with TRBD1. With 9 bases clipped from V and 9 bases from J, the junction kept 5 bases outside the gene matches. Germline CDR1 is SNHLY and CDR2 is FYNNEI. The CDR3 sequence is 13 residues long. The CDR3 reads CARRTGGTSPLHF. The CDR3 region has the DNA TGTGCCAGGAGGACAGGGGGAACTTCACCCCTCCACTTT.

This chain joins TRBV15 and TRBJ2-2, with 7 nucleotides matching TRBD1. V was clipped by 5 bases and J by 0 bases; unmatched bases: 3. The CDR3 runs to 15 residues. Per the germline V gene, CDR1 is LNHNV and CDR2 is YYDKDF (reference sequence). The CDR3 DNA is TGTGCCACCAGCTTCGGGACAGCGAACACCGGGGAGCTGTTTTTT. It translates to CATSFGTANTGELFF.

The V gene is TRBV5-5, the J gene TRBJ2-5; TRBD1 might be the D (6 bases). The V end lost 2 bases, the J end lost 5 bases, and 19 bases lay between the germline ends. The CDR3 contains 16 residues. CDR1 and CDR2 (germline): SGHKS, YYEKEE (reference sequence). This chain's CDR3 is CASSFALGSGEETQYF. Here the CDR3 DNA reads TGTGCCAGCAGCTTCGCTCTGGGTTCAGGGGAGGAGACCCAGTACTTC. The whole variable domain, remainder taken from reference TRBV5-5 and TRBJ2-5, is DAGVTQSPTHLIKTRGQQVTLRCSPISGHKSVSWYQQVLGQGPQFIFQYYEKEERGRGNFPDRFSARQFPNYSSELNVNALLLGDSALYLCASSFALGSGEETQYFGPGTRLLVL.